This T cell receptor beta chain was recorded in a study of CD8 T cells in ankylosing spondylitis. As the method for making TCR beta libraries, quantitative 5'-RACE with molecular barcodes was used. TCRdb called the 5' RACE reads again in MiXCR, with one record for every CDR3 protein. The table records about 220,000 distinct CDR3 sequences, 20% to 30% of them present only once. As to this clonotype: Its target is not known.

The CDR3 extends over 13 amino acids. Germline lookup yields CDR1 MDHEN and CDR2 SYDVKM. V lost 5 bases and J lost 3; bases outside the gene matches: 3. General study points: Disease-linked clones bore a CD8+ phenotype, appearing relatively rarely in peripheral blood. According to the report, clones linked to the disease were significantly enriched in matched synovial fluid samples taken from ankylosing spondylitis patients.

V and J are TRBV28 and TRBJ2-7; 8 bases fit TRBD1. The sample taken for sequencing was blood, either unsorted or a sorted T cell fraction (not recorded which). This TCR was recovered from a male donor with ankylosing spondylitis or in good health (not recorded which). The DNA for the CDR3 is TGTGCCAGCAGTCCGGACAGGGTCTACGAGCAGTACTTC. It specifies CASSPDRVYEQYF.